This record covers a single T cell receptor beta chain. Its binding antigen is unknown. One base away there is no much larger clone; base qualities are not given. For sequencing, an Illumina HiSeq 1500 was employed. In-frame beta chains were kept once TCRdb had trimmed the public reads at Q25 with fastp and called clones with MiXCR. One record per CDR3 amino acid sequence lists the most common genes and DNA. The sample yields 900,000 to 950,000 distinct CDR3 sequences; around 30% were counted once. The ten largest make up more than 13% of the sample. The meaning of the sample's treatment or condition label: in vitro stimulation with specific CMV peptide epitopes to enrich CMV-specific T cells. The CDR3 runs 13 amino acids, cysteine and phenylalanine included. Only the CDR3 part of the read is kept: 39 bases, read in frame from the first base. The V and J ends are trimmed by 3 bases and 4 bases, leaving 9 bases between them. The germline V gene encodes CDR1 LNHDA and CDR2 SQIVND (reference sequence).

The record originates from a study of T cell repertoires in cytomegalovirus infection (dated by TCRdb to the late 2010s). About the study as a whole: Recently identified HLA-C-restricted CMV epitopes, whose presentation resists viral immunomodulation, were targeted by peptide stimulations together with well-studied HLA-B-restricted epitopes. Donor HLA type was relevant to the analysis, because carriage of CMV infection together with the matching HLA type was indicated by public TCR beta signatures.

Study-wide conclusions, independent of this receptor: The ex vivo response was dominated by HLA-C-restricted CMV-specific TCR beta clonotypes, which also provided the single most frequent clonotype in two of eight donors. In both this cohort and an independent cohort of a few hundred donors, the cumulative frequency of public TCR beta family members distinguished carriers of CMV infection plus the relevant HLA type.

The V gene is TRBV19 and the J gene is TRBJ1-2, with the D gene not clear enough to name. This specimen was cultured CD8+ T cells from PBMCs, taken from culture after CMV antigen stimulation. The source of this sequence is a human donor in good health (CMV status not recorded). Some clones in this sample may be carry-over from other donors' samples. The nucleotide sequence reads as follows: TGTGCCAGTAGTATCCCGGGTTCCTATGGCTACACCTTC. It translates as CASSIPGSYGYTF. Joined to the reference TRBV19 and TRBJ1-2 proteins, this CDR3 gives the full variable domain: DGGITQSPKYLFRKEGQNVTLSCEQNLNHDAMYWYRQDPGQGLRLIYYSQIVNDFQKGDIAEGYSVSREKKESFPLTVTSAQKNPTAFYLCASSIPGSYGYTFGSGTRLTVV.